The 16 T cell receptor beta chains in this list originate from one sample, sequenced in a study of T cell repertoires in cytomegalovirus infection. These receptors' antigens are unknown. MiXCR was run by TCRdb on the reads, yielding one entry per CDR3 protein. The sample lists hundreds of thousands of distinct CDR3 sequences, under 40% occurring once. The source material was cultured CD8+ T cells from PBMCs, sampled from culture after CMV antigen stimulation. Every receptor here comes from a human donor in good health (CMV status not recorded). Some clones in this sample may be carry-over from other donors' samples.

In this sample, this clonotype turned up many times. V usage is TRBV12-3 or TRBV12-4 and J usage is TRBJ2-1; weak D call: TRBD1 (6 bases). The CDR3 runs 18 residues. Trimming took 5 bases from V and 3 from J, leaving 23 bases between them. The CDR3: CASSHKNISDSRYNEQFF. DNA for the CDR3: TGTGCCAGCAGTCACAAAAATATATCGGACAGTCGCTACAATGAGCAGTTCTTC.

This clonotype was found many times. The CDR3 sequence: CASSLAPSNQPQHF. In DNA, the CDR3 is TGTGCCAGCAGCTTGGCCCCTAGCAATCAGCCCCAGCATTTT. The chain employs TRBV7-8 and TRBJ1-5; D unresolved. CDR3 length: 14 residues. Trimming removed 3 bases at V and 0 bases at J, with 6 bases between. Per the germline V gene, CDR1 is SGHVS and CDR2 is FQNEAQ.

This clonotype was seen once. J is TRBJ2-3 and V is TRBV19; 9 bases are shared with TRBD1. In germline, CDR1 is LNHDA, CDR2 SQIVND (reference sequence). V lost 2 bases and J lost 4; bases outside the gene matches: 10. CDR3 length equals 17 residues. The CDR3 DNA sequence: TGTGCCAGTAGTATATATGGTGGACAGGGGTGGGCAGATACGCAGTATTTT. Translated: CASSIYGGQGWADTQYF.

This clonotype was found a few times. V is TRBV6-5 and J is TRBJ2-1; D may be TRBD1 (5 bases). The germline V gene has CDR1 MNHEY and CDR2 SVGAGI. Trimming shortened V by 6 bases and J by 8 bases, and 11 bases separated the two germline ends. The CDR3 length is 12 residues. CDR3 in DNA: TGTGCCAGCAGCCATCCAGGGTATGAGCAGTTCTTC. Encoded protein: CASSHPGYEQFF.

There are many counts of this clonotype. The CDR3 DNA follows: TGTGCCAGCAGGGAATTACCAACTAATGAAAAACTGTTTTTT. Protein sequence: CASRELPTNEKLFF. The chain couples TRBV2 to TRBJ1-4, with D hard to call. The CDR3 runs to 14 residues. V lost 6 bases and J lost 0, with 8 bases in between. Germline V CDR1 and CDR2: SNHLY, FYNNEI.

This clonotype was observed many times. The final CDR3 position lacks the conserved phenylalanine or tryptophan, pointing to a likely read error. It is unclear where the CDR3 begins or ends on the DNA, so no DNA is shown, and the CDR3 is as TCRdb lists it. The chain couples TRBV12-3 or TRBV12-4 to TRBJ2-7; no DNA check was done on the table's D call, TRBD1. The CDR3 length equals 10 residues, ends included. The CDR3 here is CASRPGHLCL.

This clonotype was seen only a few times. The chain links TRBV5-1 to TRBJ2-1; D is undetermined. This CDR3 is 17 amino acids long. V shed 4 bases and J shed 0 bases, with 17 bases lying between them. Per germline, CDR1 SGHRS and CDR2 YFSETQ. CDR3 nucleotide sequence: TGCGCCAGCAGCCGGCTCCTGGAAAAGTCCTCCTACAATGAGCAGTTCTTC. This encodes CASSRLLEKSSYNEQFF.

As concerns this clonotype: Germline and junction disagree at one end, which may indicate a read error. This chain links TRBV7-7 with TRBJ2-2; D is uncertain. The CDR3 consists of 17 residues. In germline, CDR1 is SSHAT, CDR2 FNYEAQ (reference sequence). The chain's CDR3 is CASSLSVWKGNTGELFF. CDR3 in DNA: TGTGCTAGCAGCTTATCCGTGTGGAAGGGGAACACCGGGGAGCTGTTTTTT.

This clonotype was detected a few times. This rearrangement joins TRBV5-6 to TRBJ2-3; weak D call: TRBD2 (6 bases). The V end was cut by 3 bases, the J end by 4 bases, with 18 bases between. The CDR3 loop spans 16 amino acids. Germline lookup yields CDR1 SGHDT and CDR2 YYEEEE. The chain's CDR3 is CASSSKFPSVADTQYF. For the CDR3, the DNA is TGTGCCAGCAGCTCCAAGTTCCCTAGCGTGGCAGATACGCAGTATTTT. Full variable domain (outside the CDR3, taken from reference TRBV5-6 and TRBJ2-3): DAGVTQSPTHLIKTRGQQVTLRCSPKSGHDTVSWYQQALGQGPQFIFQYYEEEERQRGNFPDRFSGHQFPNYSSELNVNALLLGDSALYLCASSSKFPSVADTQYFGPGTRLTVL.

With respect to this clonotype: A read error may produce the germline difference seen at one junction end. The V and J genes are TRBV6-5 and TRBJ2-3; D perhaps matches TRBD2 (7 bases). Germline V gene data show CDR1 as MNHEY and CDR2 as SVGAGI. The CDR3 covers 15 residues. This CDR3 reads CASSPGGPFTDTPYF. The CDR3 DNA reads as TGTGCCAGCAGTCCCGGGGGGCCCTTCACAGATACGCCGTATTTT.

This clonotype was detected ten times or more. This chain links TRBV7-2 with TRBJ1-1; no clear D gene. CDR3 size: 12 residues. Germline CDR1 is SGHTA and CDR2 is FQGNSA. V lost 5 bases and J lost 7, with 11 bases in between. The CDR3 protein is CASSKDGGEAFF. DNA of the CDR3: TGTGCCAGCAGCAAGGACGGAGGTGAAGCTTTCTTT. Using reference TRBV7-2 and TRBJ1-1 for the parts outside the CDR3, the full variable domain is GAGVSQSPSNKVTEKGKDVELRCDPISGHTALYWYRQSLGQGLEFLIYFQGNSAPDKSGLPSDRFSAERTGGSVSTLTIQRTQQEDSAVYLCASSKDGGEAFFGQGTRLTVV.

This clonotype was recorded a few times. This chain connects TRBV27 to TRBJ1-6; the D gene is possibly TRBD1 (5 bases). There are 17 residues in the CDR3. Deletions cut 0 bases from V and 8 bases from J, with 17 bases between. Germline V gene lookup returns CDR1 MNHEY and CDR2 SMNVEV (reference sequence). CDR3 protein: CASSLSGGAKKDSPLHF. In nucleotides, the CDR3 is TGTGCCAGCAGTTTATCGGGAGGGGCCAAGAAGGATTCACCCCTCCACTTT.

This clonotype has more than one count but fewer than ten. The CDR3 here is CASSTQAGNNEQFF. The CDR3 nucleotides read TGTGCCAGCAGTACTCAGGCGGGTAACAATGAGCAGTTCTTC. V usage is TRBV2 and J usage is TRBJ2-1, with D tentatively TRBD2 (5 bases). Trimming removed 5 bases at V and 5 bases at J, with 13 bases between. Germline values: CDR1 SNHLY, CDR2 FYNNEI. The CDR3 has 14 amino acids.

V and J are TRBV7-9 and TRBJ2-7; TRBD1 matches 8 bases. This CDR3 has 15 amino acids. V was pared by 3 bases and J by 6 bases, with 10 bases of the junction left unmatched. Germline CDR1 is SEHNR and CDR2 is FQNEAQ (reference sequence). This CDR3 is CASSFPGQGAVEQYF. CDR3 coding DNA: TGTGCCAGCAGCTTCCCTGGGCAGGGGGCGGTCGAGCAGTACTTC.

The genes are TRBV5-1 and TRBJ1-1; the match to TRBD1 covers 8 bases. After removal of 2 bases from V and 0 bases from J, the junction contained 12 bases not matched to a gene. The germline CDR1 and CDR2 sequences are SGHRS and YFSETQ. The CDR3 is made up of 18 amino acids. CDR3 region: CASSFVTGDREMNTEAFF. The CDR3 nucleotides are TGCGCCAGCAGCTTTGTGACAGGGGACCGAGAAATGAACACTGAAGCTTTCTTT.

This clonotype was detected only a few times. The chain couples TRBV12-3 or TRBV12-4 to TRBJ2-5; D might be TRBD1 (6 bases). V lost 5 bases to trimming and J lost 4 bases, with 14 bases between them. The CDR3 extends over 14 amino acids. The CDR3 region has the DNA TGTGCCAGCAGTGGCTGGGACACGGTAGAGACCCAGTACTTC. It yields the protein CASSGWDTVETQYF.